This record looks at one T cell receptor (beta chain) sequence and its context. Its cognate antigen is unknown. Time point indicated: blood 2 weeks post-SBRT. The treatment was: 15 Gy SBRT to primary tumor, nephrectomy 4 weeks later. Blood was sampled at baseline, 2 weeks and 4 weeks after SBRT. CDR3 length equals 12 residues. Trimming pared 2 bases from V and 9 bases from J, leaving 8 bases between. Germline V gene data show CDR1 as MNHEY and CDR2 as SVGAGI. These data originate in a study of radiation and T cells in renal cell carcinoma. Study-wide results and caveats: In blood, top tumor clones expanded by 2 weeks, shrinking by 4.

Assay: immunoSEQ multiplex PCR; the TCRdb copy retains only in-frame clones and omits some. Among 150,000 to 180,000 clones listed, roughly 86% were seen once. Sequencing was performed on blood, taken from a patient whose treatment included radiotherapy and nephrectomy. This chain uses TRBV6-5 with TRBJ1-5; unclear D gene. This TCR was sampled from a woman in her 50s with renal cell carcinoma. CDR3 loop: CASSYLEGPQHF. The DNA of the CDR3 is TGTGCCAGCAGTTACCTTGAGGGGCCCCAGCATTTT.